The clone carrying this TCR beta chain was recorded a few times. No antigen is known for it. These data originate in a study of spatial heterogeneity in lung cancer. Study-wide context: Sequence detection consistently recorded a greater number of beta-chain than alpha-chain sequences. Broader study findings: Tallies of expanded TCRs, which were sorted into ubiquitous and regional groups, correlated with counts of ubiquitous and regional nonsynonymous mutations, respectively. It was found that expanded intratumoral alpha and beta TCR counts tracked tumor mutation counts.

Time point noted: sample taken at primary tumor resection. No cell sorting; template was whole RNA from tumor, lung tissue or PBMC. The CDR3 spans 14 residues. Trimming cost V 5 bases and J 3 bases; bases outside gene matches: 5. Germline CDR1 and CDR2: SGHAT and FQDESV (reference sequence). A single record per CDR3 protein comes from TCRdb applying MiXCR to the 5' RACE reads. The table has some 1,500 distinct CDR3 sequences, about 7% seen once. Material: lung tumor tissue, obtained at surgery. The clonotype originates from a female donor with early-stage non-small cell lung cancer. This chain links TRBV11-1 with TRBJ2-5, with TRBD2 matching 8 bases. CDR3 DNA: TGTGCCAGCAGCCCGGGGGGGGCCAAAGAGACCCAGTACTTC. Its translation: CASSPGGAKETQYF.